These 5 T cell receptor beta chains were sequenced from one sample in a study of blood T cells in healthy people across ages. Primers used in a second PCR of roughly 6 to 11 cycles were a sample-barcoded 5' primer and a J-beta primer mix. MiXCR, applied by TCRdb to the 5' RACE reads, yields one record per CDR3 protein. The sample holds fewer than 700,000 distinct CDR3 sequences, roughly 48% seen once. Sequenced material: blood. These TCRs come from a man aged 80 or over in good health.

The chain links TRBV7-9 to TRBJ1-1; tentatively, D is TRBD1 (5 bases). The germline V gene encodes CDR1 SEHNR and CDR2 FQNEAQ (reference sequence). This CDR3 is 13 amino acids long. Trimming pared 5 bases from V and 8 bases from J, leaving 15 bases between. The DNA for the CDR3 is TGTGCCAGCAGCCGGGGACCCCATGAAGAAGCTTTCTTT. Translating it yields CASSRGPHEEAFF. The full variable domain, completed using reference TRBV7-9 and TRBJ1-1, is DTGVSQNPRHKITKRGQNVTFRCDPISEHNRLYWYRQTLGQGPEFLTYFQNEAQLEKSRLLSDRFSAERPKGSFSTLEIQRTEQGDSAMYLCASSRGPHEEAFFGQGTRLTVV.

This clonotype has just a few counts. DNA for the CDR3: TGCAGTGCAAGGAGGGACAGCCACTCTGGGGCCAACGTCCTGACTTTC. Translation: CSARRDSHSGANVLTF. The rearrangement joins TRBV20-1 to TRBJ2-6; D might be TRBD1 (7 bases). The CDR3 is 16 amino acids. The germline V gene has CDR1 DFQATT and CDR2 SNEGSKA (reference sequence). The V and J ends lost 6 bases and 0 bases respectively, with 15 bases between them.

The chain recombines TRBV6-2 or TRBV6-3 with TRBJ2-1; D is perhaps TRBD2 (5 bases). The CDR3 loop spans 15 amino acids. Deletions cut 4 bases from V and 4 bases from J, with 14 bases between. Germline V gene lookup returns CDR1 MNHEY and CDR2 SVGEGT. CDR3 residues: CASSSLSGVYNEQFF. In DNA, the CDR3 is TGTGCCAGCAGTTCACTCAGCGGAGTTTACAATGAGCAGTTCTTC.

The rearrangement links TRBV7-2 to TRBJ1-1, with D uncertain. CDR1 is SGHTA and CDR2 is FQGNSA in the germline V gene. The germline V and J ends were trimmed by 2 bases and 6 bases, with 13 bases remaining between them. There are 14 residues in the CDR3. The CDR3 DNA is TGTGCCAGCAGCTTATACCTGGATAGCGCTGAAGCTTTCTTT. Translation: CASSLYLDSAEAFF. The full variable domain, its missing parts supplied by reference TRBV7-2 and TRBJ1-1, is GAGVSQSPSNKVTEKGKDVELRCDPISGHTALYWYRQSLGQGLEFLIYFQGNSAPDKSGLPSDRFSAERTGGSVSTLTIQRTQQEDSAVYLCASSLYLDSAEAFFGQGTRLTVV.

This clonotype has just a few counts. The genes are TRBV4-2 and TRBJ2-3; D possibly corresponds to TRBD1 (6 bases). The CDR3 is 14 amino acids. Trimming removed 0 bases at V and 8 bases at J, with 12 bases between. Germline assignment: CDR1 LGHNA and CDR2 YNFKEQ. The CDR3 is CASSQDHRAGTQYF. The CDR3 DNA is TGTGCCAGCAGCCAAGATCACAGGGCGGGTACGCAGTATTTT.